Presented here are 4 T cell receptor beta chains from one specimen sequenced in a study of blood T cell repertoires in COVID-19. Assay: immunoSEQ multiplex PCR; the TCRdb copy retains only in-frame clones and omits some. The repertoire holds 380,000 or so clones, with roughly 90% as singletons. What was sequenced was peripheral blood. Receptor source: a man aged 40-50 years with acute or convalescent COVID-19.

This chain uses TRBV11-3 with TRBJ2-3, with a weak D call TRBD2 (6 bases). V lost 1 base, J lost 2 bases, and 13 bases lay in between. Germline CDR1 SGHNT, CDR2 YENEEA. This CDR3 has 16 residues. The CDR3 protein is CASSLGGTPTTDTQYF. CDR3 bases: TGTGCCAGCAGCTTAGGAGGGACTCCCACCACAGATACGCAGTATTTT.

The gene calls are TRBV5-6 and TRBJ1-5; 7 nucleotides agree with TRBD1. Germline CDR1 SGHDT, CDR2 YYEEEE. V dropped 2 bases and J dropped 3; count of bases not matched to a gene: 8. This CDR3 has 16 amino acids. The CDR3 nucleotides read TGTGCCAGCAGCTTTGGCCCGGGACAGTCCAATCAGCCCCAGCATTTT. Encoded protein: CASSFGPGQSNQPQHF.

The rearrangement joins TRBV12-3 or TRBV12-4 to TRBJ1-1; D is unclear. The CDR3 is 11 residues long. The V end was cut by 6 bases, the J end by 1 base, with 3 bases between. This CDR3 reads CASRQNTEAFF. The CDR3 DNA sequence: TGTGCCAGCAGACAGAACACTGAAGCTTTCTTT.

J is TRBJ2-7 and V is TRBV2, with 13 bases aligning to TRBD2. This CDR3 region has 15 residues. Germline V gives CDR1 SNHLY, CDR2 FYNNEI. V was clipped by 6 bases and J by 2 bases; unmatched bases: 4. CDR3 nucleotide sequence: TGTGCCAGCAGGCTACTAGCGGGGGGGCCCTACGAGCAGTACTTC. It is translated as CASRLLAGGPYEQYF.